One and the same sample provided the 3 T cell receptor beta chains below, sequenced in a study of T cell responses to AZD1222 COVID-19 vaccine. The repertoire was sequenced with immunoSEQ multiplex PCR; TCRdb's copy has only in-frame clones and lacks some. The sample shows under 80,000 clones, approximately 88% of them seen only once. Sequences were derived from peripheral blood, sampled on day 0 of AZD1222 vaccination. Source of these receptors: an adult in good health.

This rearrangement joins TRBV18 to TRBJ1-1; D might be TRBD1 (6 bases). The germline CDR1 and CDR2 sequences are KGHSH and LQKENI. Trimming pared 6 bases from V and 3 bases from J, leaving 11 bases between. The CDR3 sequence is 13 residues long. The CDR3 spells CASSYREDTEAFF. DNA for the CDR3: TGTGCCAGCTCCTACAGGGAGGACACTGAAGCTTTCTTT.

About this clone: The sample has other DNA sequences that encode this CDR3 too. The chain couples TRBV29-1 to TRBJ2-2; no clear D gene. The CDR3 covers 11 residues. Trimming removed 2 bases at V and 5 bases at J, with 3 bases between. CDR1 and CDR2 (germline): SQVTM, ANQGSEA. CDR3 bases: TGCAGCGTTGAATATACCGGGGAGCTGTTTTTT. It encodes CSVEYTGELFF.

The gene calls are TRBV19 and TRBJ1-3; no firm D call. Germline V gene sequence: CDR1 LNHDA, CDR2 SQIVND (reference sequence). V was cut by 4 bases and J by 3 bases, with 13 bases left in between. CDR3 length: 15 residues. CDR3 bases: TGTGCCAGTAGTACCTCCCAGCGCCTTGGAAACACCATATATTTT. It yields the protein CASSTSQRLGNTIYF.